The subject of this entry is one T cell receptor beta chain. Antigen specificity is unknown. The CDR3 has 11 amino acids. Germline lookup yields CDR1 MNHEY and CDR2 SVGAGI. The V end was cut by 8 bases, the J end by 8 bases, with 11 bases between. The method was immunoSEQ multiplex PCR; TCRdb's version includes in-frame clones alone and lacks a portion of them. Of 72,000 or so clones listed, 87% are singletons. The sample belongs to a study of T cell responses to AZD1222 COVID-19 vaccine. General study findings and limits: Donors skewed white British and female; clonal diversity was possibly underestimated.

The source was peripheral blood, collected on day 0 of AZD1222 vaccination. The clonotype originates from an adult in good health. This sequence joins TRBV6-5 and TRBJ2-3; perhaps TRBD2 as D (6 bases). The chain's CDR3 is CASRDWPTQYF. CDR3 nucleotides: TGTGCCAGCCGGGACTGGCCTACGCAGTATTTT.